The clone carrying this TCR beta chain was seen more than once but under ten times. This record comes from a study of early T cells in non-severe SARS-CoV-2 infection. Study-wide background: Sequenced material consisted of bulk RNA (from unsorted whole blood), and chains were unpaired.

The CDR3 contains 15 residues. CDR1 and CDR2 (germline): DFQATT, SNEGSKA (reference sequence). The V segment lost 5 bases and the J segment 5 bases; nucleotides outside the gene matches: 8. Unique molecular identifiers (one per individual cDNA molecule) were attached. MiXCR, run by TCRdb on the 5' RACE reads, gives a single entry per CDR3 protein. The sample records about 64,000 distinct CDR3 sequences, approximately 10% being singletons. The source of this sequence is an adult who was a healthcare worker with PCR-confirmed SARS-CoV-2 infection or an uninfected control (not recorded which). The sample in question was whole blood, obtained at baseline. The rearrangement uses TRBV20-1 and TRBJ2-3; 12 bases map to TRBD2. This CDR3 is CSAFTSGGRGDTQYF. The CDR3 DNA reads TGCAGTGCTTTTACTAGCGGGGGGAGAGGAGATACGCAGTATTTT.